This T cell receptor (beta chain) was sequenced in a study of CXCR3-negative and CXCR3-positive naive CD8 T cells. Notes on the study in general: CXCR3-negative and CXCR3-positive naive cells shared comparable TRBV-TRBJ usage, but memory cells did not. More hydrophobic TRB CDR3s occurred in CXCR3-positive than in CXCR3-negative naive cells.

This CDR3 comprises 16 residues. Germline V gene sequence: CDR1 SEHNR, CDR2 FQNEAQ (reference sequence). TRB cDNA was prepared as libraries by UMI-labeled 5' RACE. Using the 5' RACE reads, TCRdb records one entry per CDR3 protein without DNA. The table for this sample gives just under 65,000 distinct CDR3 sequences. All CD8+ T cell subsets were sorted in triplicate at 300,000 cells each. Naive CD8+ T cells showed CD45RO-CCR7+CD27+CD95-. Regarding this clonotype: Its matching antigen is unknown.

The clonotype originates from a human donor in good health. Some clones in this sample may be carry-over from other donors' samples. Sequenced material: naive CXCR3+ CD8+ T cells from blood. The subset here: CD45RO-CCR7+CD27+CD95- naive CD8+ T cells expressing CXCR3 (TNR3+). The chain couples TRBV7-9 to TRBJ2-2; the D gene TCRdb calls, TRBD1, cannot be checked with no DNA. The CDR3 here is CASNRQGEDRTGELFF.